The 10 T cell receptor beta chains below were found in one sample sequenced in a study of regulatory T cells in long-lasting Graves disease. Arm-PCR of CDR3 regions and iRepertoire HTBI primers were used to build TCR beta libraries. TCRdb reanalysed the multiplex PCR reads using MiXCR and keeps one entry per CDR3 protein. This sample has some 410,000 distinct CDR3 sequences, with around 15% found just once. Specified time point: newly diagnosed GD, antithyroid drugs for less than 3 months. Extracted RNA from PBMCs served as the source of the TCR library. These data were also filed under a second study, of T cells in Graves' hyperthyroidism and ophthalmopathy.

The starting material was peripheral blood mononuclear cells (PBMCs), obtained at new diagnosis, from a patient treated with antithyroid drugs. The receptors originated from a woman aged 25 to 39 with Graves disease.

Comments on this clonotype: Its ends do not fully match the called genes, so a read error is possible. The V and J genes are TRBV19 and TRBJ2-1; D is undetermined. CDR1 LNHDA and CDR2 SQIVND come from the germline V gene (reference sequence). This CDR3 has 15 amino acids. CDR3 sequence (DNA): TGTGCCAGTAGTATGGGTCGGAGCTCCTACAGTGAGCAGTTCTTC. Protein product: CASSMGRSSYSEQFF.

The chain combines TRBV29-1 with TRBJ2-7, with 8 nucleotides matching TRBD2. This CDR3 has 13 amino acids. Looked up from germline, CDR1 is SQVTM and CDR2 is ANQGSEA. Trimming at V came to 7 bases and at J to 2 bases, leaving 7 bases not matched to a gene. The CDR3 sequence is CSAKTSGPYEQYF. The CDR3 DNA follows: TGCAGCGCTAAAACTAGCGGACCCTACGAGCAGTACTTC.

This clonotype was seen a handful of times. V is TRBV14 and J is TRBJ2-5; D may match TRBD1 or TRBD2 (5 bases each). Trimming took off 4 bases at V and 4 bases at J, with 19 bases between the two ends. The CDR3 is 16 residues long. Germline assignment: CDR1 SGHDN and CDR2 FVKESK. CDR3 nucleotides: TGTGCCAGCAGCCTTCTCCTAGGGAGAGGGGCAGAGACCCAGTACTTC. Translating it yields CASSLLLGRGAETQYF.

The chain combines TRBV5-1 with TRBJ1-6; D perhaps matches TRBD1 (6 bases). CDR3 size: 16 residues. Trimming cost V 4 bases and J 7 bases, with 18 bases left between them. Per the germline V gene, CDR1 is SGHRS and CDR2 is YFSETQ. The CDR3 DNA is TGCGCCAGCAGCCGGCAGCCGGACAGCTCGAATTCACCCCTCCACTTT. This gives the protein CASSRQPDSSNSPLHF.

This clonotype was detected many times. This rearrangement joins TRBV20-1 to TRBJ2-7, with no clear D. This CDR3 has 15 residues. Trimming took off 2 bases at V and 0 bases at J, with 14 bases between the two ends. Per the germline V gene, CDR1 is DFQATT and CDR2 is SNEGSKA (reference sequence). The CDR3 reads CSARPLGLSSYEQYF. CDR3 coding DNA: TGCAGTGCTAGACCTCTGGGCTTGAGCTCCTACGAGCAGTACTTC.

This clonotype was counted only a few times. The rearrangement uses TRBV6-5 and TRBJ2-7; tentatively, D is TRBD2 (6 bases). The CDR3 is 16 residues long. The V gene's germline CDR1 is MNHEY and CDR2 SVGAGI. Deletions cut 4 bases from V and 1 base from J, with 17 bases between. CDR3 in DNA: TGTGCCAGCAGTTTCAACCCCGCTAGCGCGTCCTACGAGCAGTACTTC. Translating gives CASSFNPASASYEQYF.

About this clonotype itself: This may be a read error: a much more frequent sequence differs by one nucleotide. CDR3 bases: TGCAGTGCTAGACCCTCAGGGACTATTTCCGAGCAGTACTTC. This encodes CSARPSGTISEQYF. The chain carries TRBV20-1 and TRBJ2-7; 7 bases line up with TRBD2. J was trimmed by 6 bases and V by 2 bases; bases with no gene match: 10. The CDR3 totals 14 residues. Germline CDR1 reads DFQATT; CDR2 reads SNEGSKA (reference sequence).

As for this clonotype: This may be a read error: a much more frequent sequence differs by one nucleotide. The CDR3 ends on some other residue instead of the conserved phenylalanine or tryptophan, so this is likely a read error. The chain combines TRBV28 with TRBJ1-2; D is ambiguous. This CDR3 comprises 8 residues. The V gene's germline CDR1 is MDHEN and CDR2 SYDVKM. The CDR3 bases are TGTTTAAACTATGGCTACACCCTC. Translation: CLNYGYTL.

The chain carries TRBV19 and TRBJ2-1, with TRBD2 matching 9 bases. Germline lookup yields CDR1 LNHDA and CDR2 SQIVND (reference sequence). J was trimmed by 0 bases and V by 5 bases; bases with no gene match: 5. The CDR3 contains 16 residues. Here the CDR3 DNA reads TGTGCCAGTAGTGTTAATAGCGGGAGCTCCTACAATGAGCAGTTCTTC. Its translation is CASSVNSGSSYNEQFF. The full variable domain, in which reference TRBV19 and TRBJ2-1 provide the parts outside the CDR3, is DGGITQSPKYLFRKEGQNVTLSCEQNLNHDAMYWYRQDPGQGLRLIYYSQIVNDFQKGDIAEGYSVSREKKESFPLTVTSAQKNPTAFYLCASSVNSGSSYNEQFFGPGTRLTVL.

This clonotype came up many times. The chain recombines TRBV6-5 with TRBJ2-2; maybe TRBD1 (5 bases). The CDR3 runs to 19 residues. V lost 2 bases to trimming and J lost 2 bases, with 21 bases between them. Germline V CDR1 and CDR2: MNHEY, SVGAGI. As DNA, the CDR3 is TGTGCCAGCAGTTACGAACCCCAAGGTGGGGCGGACAACACCGGGGAGCTGTTTTTT. Translating gives CASSYEPQGGADNTGELFF.